This T cell receptor beta chain originates from a study of blood T cell repertoires in COVID-19. As for the study in general: T cells, B-cell-depleted T cells, or PBMCs provided the cDNA or gDNA that served as material.

Followed longitudinally, the Seattle patients had been enrolled during active infection. In the source study's methods: By means of reference gene primer amplification, nucleated cell counts were estimated. Using immunoSEQ multiplex PCR, the repertoire was profiled, and TCRdb retains in-frame clones only, with some absent. V and J calls and clone size are those listed in that table; D and trimming were worked out from the DNA. The sample lists tens of thousands of clones, about 80% occurring once. The germline V gene has CDR1 MDHEN and CDR2 SYDVKM. CDR3 size: 14 residues. V was pared by 3 bases and J by 5 bases, with 13 bases between.

Sequencing input: peripheral blood. The clonotype comes from a man younger than 40 with COVID-19, enrolled during active disease. This chain connects TRBV28 to TRBJ1-2; D is undetermined. DNA of the CDR3: TGTGCCAGCAGTTTCCGGGGAGCCCCATATGGCTACACCTTC. Amino acid sequence: CASSFRGAPYGYTF.